The 28 T cell receptor beta chains presented below share a single source sample, sequenced in a study of blood T cell repertoires in COVID-19. TCRdb keeps only in-frame clones here, not all; method: immunoSEQ multiplex PCR. The table records around 90,000 clones, roughly 80% of them present only once. Sequencing used peripheral blood. The origin of the receptors is a human donor in a cohort sampled during active COVID-19.

This rearrangement joins TRBV24-1 to TRBJ1-2; D uncertain. Germline V lookup: CDR1 KGHDR, CDR2 SFDVKD. There are 12 residues in the CDR3. Between the trimmed V and J ends, which lost 3 bases and 8 bases, there was a span of 9 bases. DNA for the CDR3: TGTGCCACCAGTGATGGGCTATGGGGCTACACCTTC. As protein: CATSDGLWGYTF.

This clone has just a few counts. The V call is TRBV6-5, the J call TRBJ1-1; maybe TRBD1 (5 bases). The CDR3 totals 12 residues. V was cut by 7 bases and J by 5 bases, with 11 bases left in between. Germline-derived CDR1 and CDR2 are MNHEY and SVGAGI. CDR3 DNA sequence: TGTGCCAGCACCGGGGGTTCTACTGAAGCTTTCTTT. Protein: CASTGGSTEAFF.

This rearrangement joins TRBV3-1 (or the pseudogene TRBV3-2) to TRBJ1-2; the match to TRBD1 covers 8 bases. Germline V gives CDR1 LGHDT, CDR2 YNNKEL (reference sequence). V gave up 4 bases and J gave up 5 bases; unmatched junction bases: 12. The CDR3 totals 16 residues. The CDR3 loop reads CASSLGPGTGSYGYTF. CDR3 DNA sequence: TGTGCCAGCAGCCTTGGCCCCGGGACAGGTTCTTATGGCTACACCTTC.

This clone is a singleton in its sample. The junction departs from the called germline gene at one end, perhaps through a read error. V gene TRBV15 combines with J gene TRBJ2-2; no clear D. Germline CDR1 LNHNV, CDR2 YYDKDF (reference sequence). The CDR3 consists of 13 residues. The CDR3 sequence: CATRRESTGELFF. DNA for the CDR3: TGTGCCACCAGGAGAGAGAGCACCGGGGAGCTGTTTTTT.

The CDR3 loop is CASNGDLLDEQYF. As DNA, the CDR3 is TGTGCCAGCAACGGAGACCTACTGGACGAGCAGTACTTC. This chain uses TRBV25-1 with TRBJ2-7; no definite D call. This CDR3 is built from 13 residues. Trimming removed 7 bases from V and 5 bases from J, with 15 bases in between. Germline V gene lookup returns CDR1 MGHDK and CDR2 SYGVNS.

The J gene is TRBJ2-7, the V gene TRBV6-5; tentative D call: TRBD1 (6 bases). The CDR3 length is 14 residues. Trimming pared 5 bases from V and 0 bases from J, leaving 11 bases between. CDR1 and CDR2 (germline): MNHEY, SVGAGI. The CDR3: CASSRNRVSYEQYF. The CDR3 nucleotides read TGTGCCAGCAGTCGCAACAGGGTCTCCTACGAGCAGTACTTC.

This sequence joins TRBV2 and TRBJ2-7; a possible D gene is TRBD2 (5 bases). Germline CDR1 SNHLY, CDR2 FYNNEI. V lost 6 bases to trimming and J lost 3 bases, with 6 bases between them. The CDR3 is 11 residues long. CDR3 nucleotide sequence: TGTGCCAGCAGGAGGGTCTACGAGCAGTACTTC. This codes for CASRRVYEQYF.

The chain joins TRBV6-5 to TRBJ1-2; 7 bases align to TRBD1. The germline CDR1 and CDR2 sequences are MNHEY and SVGAGI. The CDR3 totals 15 residues. Germline trimming cut 0 bases from V and 4 bases from J; bases unmatched to any gene: 5. The CDR3 DNA reads as TGTGCCAGCAGTTACTCTTGGGACAGATCCTATGGCTACACCTTC. Encoded protein: CASSYSWDRSYGYTF.

The chain is built from TRBV18 and TRBJ2-1; D might be TRBD1 (6 bases). This CDR3 comprises 14 residues. Germline CDR1 and CDR2: KGHSH and LQKENI. The V end lost 3 bases, the J end lost 2 bases, and 8 bases lay between the germline ends. The CDR3 here is CASSPGAPYNEQFF. The CDR3 DNA reads TGTGCCAGCTCACCGGGGGCCCCCTACAATGAGCAGTTCTTC.

This chain joins TRBV20-1 and TRBJ1-2; D is unclear. Trimming took 3 bases from V and 8 from J, leaving 16 bases between them. This CDR3 contains 13 residues. CDR1 and CDR2 from the germline V gene are DFQATT and SNEGSKA (reference sequence). CDR3 amino acids: CSASTQRAGGYTF. CDR3 nucleotide sequence: TGCAGTGCTAGTACCCAGCGCGCGGGCGGCTACACCTTC.

This clone was counted between two and nine times. The chain combines TRBV28 with TRBJ1-5; D not certain. The CDR3 loop spans 13 amino acids. The germline V gene encodes CDR1 MDHEN and CDR2 SYDVKM. Trimming pared 6 bases from V and 7 bases from J, leaving 13 bases between. The CDR3 loop is CASRPPTFQPQHF. CDR3 sequence (DNA): TGTGCCAGCAGACCTCCTACGTTCCAGCCCCAGCATTTT.

The chain couples TRBV7-9 to TRBJ2-1; D remains unclear. Germline V CDR1 and CDR2: SEHNR, FQNEAQ (reference sequence). This CDR3 is built from 8 residues. Deletions cut 5 bases from V and 14 bases from J, with 4 bases between. The CDR3 nucleotides are TGTGCCAGCAGCCATGAGTTCTTC. Translated: CASSHEFF.

This chain joins TRBV7-9 and TRBJ2-3; weak D call: TRBD2 (5 bases). Germline lookup yields CDR1 SEHNR and CDR2 FQNEAQ (reference sequence). Trimming stripped 3 bases from V and 1 base from J, with 14 bases between. The CDR3 covers 16 residues. CDR3 sequence reads: CASSFWASGGTDTQYF. The DNA for the CDR3 is TGTGCCAGCAGCTTTTGGGCCAGCGGTGGCACAGATACGCAGTATTTT.

The chain couples TRBV18 to TRBJ1-1; 8 bases are shared with TRBD1. The CDR3 loop spans 19 amino acids. V shed 3 bases and J 1 base; nucleotides not matched to a gene: 16. Germline values: CDR1 KGHSH, CDR2 LQKENI. The CDR3 DNA reads TGTGCCAGCTCACCCAATTCTGGACAGGGAACCTTAAAGAACACTGAAGCTTTCTTT. The encoded protein is CASSPNSGQGTLKNTEAFF.

This clone was seen more than once but under ten times. This sequence joins TRBV3-1 (or the pseudogene TRBV3-2) and TRBJ1-5; 7 bases are a match to TRBD1. This CDR3 region has 15 residues. V trimming: 1 base; J trimming: 4 bases; junction bases outside the gene matches: 4. Germline V gene sequence: CDR1 LGHDT, CDR2 YNNKEL (reference sequence). This chain's CDR3 is CASSQGTGSNQPQHF. The DNA of the CDR3 is TGTGCCAGCAGCCAAGGGACAGGTTCTAATCAGCCCCAGCATTTT.

The V gene is TRBV5-1, the J gene TRBJ1-1; D possibly corresponds to TRBD1 (6 bases). The CDR3 runs 14 residues. Germline V CDR1 and CDR2: SGHRS, YFSETQ. V was shortened by 0 bases and J by 5 bases, with 11 bases between the two germline ends. The DNA for the CDR3 is TGCGCCAGCAGCTTGGTAGCAGGGGAGACTGAAGCTTTCTTT. It encodes CASSLVAGETEAFF.

The genes are TRBV3-1 (or the pseudogene TRBV3-2) and TRBJ2-3, with a tentative D call TRBD2 (5 bases). This CDR3 spans 16 amino acids. Trimming left V 4 bases short and J 0 bases short, with 14 bases between. Germline CDR1 reads LGHDT; CDR2 reads YNNKEL (reference sequence). The CDR3 coding sequence is TGTGCCAGCAGCCCCTTAGCGAGTTCTAGCACAGATACGCAGTATTTT. Its translation: CASSPLASSSTDTQYF.

This chain links TRBV24-1 with TRBJ2-1; 8 nucleotides line up with TRBD2. The V segment lost 5 bases and the J segment 5 bases; nucleotides outside the gene matches: 10. CDR1 is KGHDR, CDR2 SFDVKD, per germline. The CDR3 spans 16 residues. This CDR3 is CATSGSRGSGDNEQFF. Here the CDR3 DNA reads TGTGCCACCAGTGGATCGAGGGGTAGCGGGGACAATGAGCAGTTCTTC.

The rearrangement links TRBV7-2 to TRBJ2-1; D call uncertain. Germline V CDR1 and CDR2: SGHTA, FQGNSA. The V gene lost 5 bases and the J gene lost 6 bases, with 11 bases spanning the gap. The CDR3 contains 13 residues. CDR3 in DNA: TGTGCCAGCAGCCTCGACTGGCTCAATGAGCAGTTCTTC. As protein: CASSLDWLNEQFF.

The rearrangement links TRBV9 to TRBJ2-7; D unresolved. This CDR3 is 14 amino acids long. Germline V CDR1 and CDR2: SGDLS, YYNGEE. Between the trimmed V and J ends, which lost 0 bases and 2 bases, there was a span of 9 bases. CDR3 bases: TGTGCCAGCAGCGTAGGTTCTACTACCTACGAGCAGTACTTC. As protein: CASSVGSTTYEQYF.

The chain is built from TRBV6-2 or TRBV6-3 and TRBJ2-7; D gene uncertain. V lost 0 bases, J lost 6 bases, and 6 bases lay in between. Per the germline V gene, CDR1 is MNHEY and CDR2 is SVGEGT. CDR3 size: 12 residues. CDR3 in DNA: TGTGCCAGCAGTTACTCGACGGGCGAGCAGTACTTC. Its protein is CASSYSTGEQYF.

The J gene is TRBJ1-3, the V gene TRBV7-9; TRBD1 matches at 9 bases. Per germline, CDR1 SEHNR and CDR2 FQNEAQ (reference sequence). The trim removed 4 bases at V and 4 bases at J, leaving 2 bases unmatched. This CDR3 is 14 amino acids long. The CDR3 bases are TGTGCCAGCAGCTCGACAGGGGGGGGAAACACCATATATTTT. Protein: CASSSTGGGNTIYF. Combining the CDR3 with reference TRBV7-9 and TRBJ1-3 gives the whole variable domain DTGVSQNPRHKITKRGQNVTFRCDPISEHNRLYWYRQTLGQGPEFLTYFQNEAQLEKSRLLSDRFSAERPKGSFSTLEIQRTEQGDSAMYLCASSSTGGGNTIYFGEGSWLTVV.

This chain joins TRBV4-1 and TRBJ1-6; 7 nucleotides line up with TRBD1. The ends lost 1 base at V and 6 bases at J; junction bases unmatched: 3. Germline values: CDR1 MGHRA, CDR2 YSYEKL. CDR3 length equals 15 residues. In DNA form, the CDR3 reads TGCGCCAGCAGCCAAGTTCACAGGGGTAATTCACCCCTCCACTTT. It codes for CASSQVHRGNSPLHF.

The chain employs TRBV12-3 or TRBV12-4 and TRBJ1-3; 7 bases align to TRBD1. Germline trimming cut 7 bases from V and 4 bases from J; bases unmatched to any gene: 4. The CDR3 consists of 13 residues. The CDR3 here is CASTTGVGNTIYF. The CDR3 coding sequence is TGTGCCAGCACCACAGGGGTAGGAAACACCATATATTTT.

J is TRBJ2-3 and V is TRBV19, with TRBD2 matching 11 bases. The CDR3 has 14 amino acids. Per the germline V gene, CDR1 is LNHDA and CDR2 is SQIVND (reference sequence). V was pared by 10 bases and J by 3 bases, with 6 bases of the junction left unmatched. The chain's CDR3 is CATSSGRLTDTQYF. The CDR3 DNA reads TGTGCCACCTCTAGCGGGAGGTTGACAGATACGCAGTATTTT. Based on the CDR3 plus reference TRBV19 and TRBJ2-3, the full variable domain is DGGITQSPKYLFRKEGQNVTLSCEQNLNHDAMYWYRQDPGQGLRLIYYSQIVNDFQKGDIAEGYSVSREKKESFPLTVTSAQKNPTAFYLCATSSGRLTDTQYFGPGTRLTVL.

This clone was observed a single time. V usage is TRBV14 and J usage is TRBJ1-1; D call uncertain. V was clipped by 3 bases and J by 1 base, with 9 bases between them. Germline V gene data show CDR1 as SGHDN and CDR2 as FVKESK. The CDR3 is made up of 14 amino acids. The CDR3 sequence: CASSQTNWNTEAFF. In DNA form, the CDR3 reads TGTGCCAGCAGCCAGACAAATTGGAACACTGAAGCTTTCTTT.

The CDR3 reads CASSWIAGQRGMNTEAFF. The DNA for the CDR3 is TGTGCCAGCAGTTGGATAGCGGGACAGAGAGGAATGAACACTGAAGCTTTCTTT. V is TRBV27 and J is TRBJ1-1, with TRBD1 identical over 7 bases. This CDR3 spans 18 amino acids. V was pared by 4 bases and J by 0 bases, with 14 bases of the junction left unmatched. The V gene's germline CDR1 is MNHEY and CDR2 SMNVEV (reference sequence).

The rearrangement joins TRBV19 to TRBJ2-3; 12 bases line up with TRBD2. CDR1 is LNHDA, CDR2 SQIVND, per germline (reference sequence). The CDR3 covers 18 residues. Trimming removed 2 bases from V and 3 bases from J; junction bases left unmatched: 9. The CDR3 bases are TGTGCCAGTAGTATATTCAGCCTGACTAGCGGGAGTACAGATACGCAGTATTTT. Its protein is CASSIFSLTSGSTDTQYF.